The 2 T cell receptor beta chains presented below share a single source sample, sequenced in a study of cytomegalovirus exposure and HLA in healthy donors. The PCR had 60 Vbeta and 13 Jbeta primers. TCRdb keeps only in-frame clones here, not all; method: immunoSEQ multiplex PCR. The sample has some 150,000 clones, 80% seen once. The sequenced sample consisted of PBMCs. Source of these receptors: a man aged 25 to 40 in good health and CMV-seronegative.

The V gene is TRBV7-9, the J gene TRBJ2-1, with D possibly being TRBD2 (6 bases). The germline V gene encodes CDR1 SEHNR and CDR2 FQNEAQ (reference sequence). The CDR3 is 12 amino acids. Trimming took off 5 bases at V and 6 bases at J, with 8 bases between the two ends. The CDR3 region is CASSVSGNEQFF. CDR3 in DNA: TGTGCCAGCAGCGTTAGCGGCAATGAGCAGTTCTTC.

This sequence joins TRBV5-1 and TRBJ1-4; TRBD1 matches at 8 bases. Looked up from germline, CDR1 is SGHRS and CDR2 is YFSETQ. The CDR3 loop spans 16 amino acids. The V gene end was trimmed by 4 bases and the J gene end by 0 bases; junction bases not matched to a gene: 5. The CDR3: CASSRGQVATNEKLFF. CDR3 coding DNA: TGCGCCAGCAGCCGGGGACAGGTTGCAACTAATGAAAAACTGTTTTTT.